Listed below are T cell receptor beta chains from one sample, sequenced in a study of vaccination and CD4 T cells after COVID-19. TCRdb itself ran the PCR reads through MiXCR, one entry per CDR3 protein. The sample records around 12,000 distinct CDR3 sequences, over 50% being singletons. Their target antigens are unknown. Sequencing was carried out using CD4+ T cells from blood, cultured in vitro. Receptor source: a human donor who had recovered from COVID-19. CDR3s include the opening cysteine and the closing phenylalanine or tryptophan. D genes are given only for firm matches. Some rows mark clone size as missing; the rest say once, few, many or name a class of expanded clone.

d_call | clone_size | j_call | v_call | cdr3_aa | cdr3_nt
NA | NA | TRBJ1-1 | TRBV2 | CASSSGRADTEAFF | TGTGCCAGCAGTTCAGGCAGGGCGGACACTGAAGCTTTCTTT
NA | NA | TRBJ1-5 | TRBV19 | CASSIQVQPQHF | TGTGCCAGTAGTATCCAGGTTCAGCCCCAGCATTTT
NA | once | TRBJ1-1 | TRBV6-1 | CASSSGRGAPNEAFF | TGTGCCAGCTCCTCTGGGAGGGGGGCGCCAAATGAAGCTTTCTTT
TRBD2 | once | TRBJ2-3 | TRBV7-2 | CASSPYLAGGTRADTQYF | TGTGCCAGCAGCCCGTACTTAGCGGGAGGTACCCGGGCAGATACGCAGTATTTT
NA | NA | TRBJ2-3 | TRBV18 | CASSPPVSDTQYF | TGTGCCAGCTCACCACCGGTGTCGGATACGCAGTATTTT
NA | once | TRBJ1-2 | TRBV19 | CASSIVPPYGYTF | TGTGCCAGTAGTATAGTTCCCCCATATGGCTACACCTTC
TRBD2 | NA | TRBJ2-1 | TRBV5-1 | CASSLRLAGANEQFF | TGCGCCAGCAGCTTGAGGTTAGCGGGAGCCAATGAGCAGTTCTTC
TRBD1 | NA | TRBJ2-5 | TRBV7-2 | CASSPSQGTETQYF | TGTGCCAGCAGCCCATCACAGGGGACAGAGACCCAGTACTTC
NA | few | TRBJ2-1 | TRBV6-1 | CASSTQRVNGQFF | TGTGCCAGCAGCACCCAGAGGGTCAATGGACAGTTCTTC
NA | NA | TRBJ1-1 | TRBV20-1 | CSARYTAEAFF | TGCAGTGCTAGATACACTGCGGAAGCTTTCTTT
TRBD1 | NA | TRBJ1-5 | TRBV12-3/TRBV12-4 | CASSLTTGDNQPQHF | TGTGCCAGCAGTTTAACGACAGGGGACAATCAGCCCCAGCATTTT
NA | NA | TRBJ2-5 | TRBV7-3 | CASSLTGGHQETQYF | TGTGCCAGCAGCTTAACGGGAGGCCACCAAGAGACCCAGTACTTC
TRBD1 | NA | TRBJ2-3 | TRBV6-5 | CASSYGQGSNTQYF | TGTGCCAGCAGTTACGGACAGGGTTCGAATACGCAGTATTTT